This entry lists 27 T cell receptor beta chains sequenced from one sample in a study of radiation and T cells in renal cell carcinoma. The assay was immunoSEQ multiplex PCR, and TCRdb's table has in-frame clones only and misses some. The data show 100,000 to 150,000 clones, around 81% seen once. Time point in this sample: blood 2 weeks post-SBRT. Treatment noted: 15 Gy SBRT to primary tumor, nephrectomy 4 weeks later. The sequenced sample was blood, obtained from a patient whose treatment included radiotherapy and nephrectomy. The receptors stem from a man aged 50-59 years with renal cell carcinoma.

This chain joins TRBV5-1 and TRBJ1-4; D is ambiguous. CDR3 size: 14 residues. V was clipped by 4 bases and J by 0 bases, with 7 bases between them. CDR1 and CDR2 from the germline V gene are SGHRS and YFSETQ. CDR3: CASSETATNEKLFF. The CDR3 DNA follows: TGCGCCAGCAGCGAGACCGCAACTAATGAAAAACTGTTTTTT.

CDR3 in DNA: TGTGCCAGCAGCCCCCTTCGGGGGGTACAGGAGACCCAGTACTTC. Encoded protein: CASSPLRGVQETQYF. The chain joins TRBV11-2 to TRBJ2-5; 7 bases match TRBD2. CDR3 length: 15 residues. After removal of 5 bases from V and 5 bases from J, the junction contained 11 bases not matched to a gene. Germline loops: CDR1 SGHAT, CDR2 FQNNGV.

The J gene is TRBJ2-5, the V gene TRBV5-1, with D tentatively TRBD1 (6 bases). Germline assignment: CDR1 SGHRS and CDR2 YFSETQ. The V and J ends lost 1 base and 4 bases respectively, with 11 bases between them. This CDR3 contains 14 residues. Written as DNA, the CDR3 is TGCGCCAGCAGCTTGACAGGGTGGGGAGAGACCCAGTACTTC. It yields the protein CASSLTGWGETQYF.

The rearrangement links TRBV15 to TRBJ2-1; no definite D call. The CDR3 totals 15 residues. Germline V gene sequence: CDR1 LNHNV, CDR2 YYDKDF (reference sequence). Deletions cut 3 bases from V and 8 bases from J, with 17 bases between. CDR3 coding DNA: TGTGCCACCAGCAGGGCCCGAGGAGCGACGGATGAGCAGTTCTTC. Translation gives CATSRARGATDEQFF.

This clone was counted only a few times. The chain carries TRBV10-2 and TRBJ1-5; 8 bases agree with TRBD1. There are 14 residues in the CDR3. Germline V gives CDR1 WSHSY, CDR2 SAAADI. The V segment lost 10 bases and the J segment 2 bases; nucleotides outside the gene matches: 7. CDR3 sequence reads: CATRETGGNQPQHF. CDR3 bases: TGCGCCACACGGGAGACAGGGGGCAATCAGCCCCAGCATTTT.

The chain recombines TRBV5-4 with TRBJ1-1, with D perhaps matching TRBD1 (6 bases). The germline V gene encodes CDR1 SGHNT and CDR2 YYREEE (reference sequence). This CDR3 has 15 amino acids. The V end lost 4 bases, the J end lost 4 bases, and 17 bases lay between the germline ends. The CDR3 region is CASSGGHVAFTEAFF. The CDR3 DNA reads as TGTGCCAGCAGCGGGGGCCACGTAGCGTTCACTGAAGCTTTCTTT.

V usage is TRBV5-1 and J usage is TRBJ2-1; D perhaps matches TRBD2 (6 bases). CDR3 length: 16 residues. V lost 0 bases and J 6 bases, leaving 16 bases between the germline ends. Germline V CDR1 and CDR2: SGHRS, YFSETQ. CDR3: CASSLGPSGLANEQFF. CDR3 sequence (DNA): TGCGCCAGCAGCTTGGGACCGAGCGGGTTGGCCAATGAGCAGTTCTTC. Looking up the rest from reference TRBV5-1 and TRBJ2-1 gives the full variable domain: KAGVTQTPRYLIKTRGQQVTLSCSPISGHRSVSWYQQTPGQGLQFLFEYFSETQRNKGNFPGRFSGRQFSNSRSEMNVSTLELGDSALYLCASSLGPSGLANEQFFGPGTRLTVL.

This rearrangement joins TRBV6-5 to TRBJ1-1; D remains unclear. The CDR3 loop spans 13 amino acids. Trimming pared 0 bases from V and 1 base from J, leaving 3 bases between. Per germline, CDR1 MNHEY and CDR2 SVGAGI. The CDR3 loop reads CASSYSRNTEAFF. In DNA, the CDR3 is TGTGCCAGCAGTTACTCTAGGAACACTGAAGCTTTCTTT.

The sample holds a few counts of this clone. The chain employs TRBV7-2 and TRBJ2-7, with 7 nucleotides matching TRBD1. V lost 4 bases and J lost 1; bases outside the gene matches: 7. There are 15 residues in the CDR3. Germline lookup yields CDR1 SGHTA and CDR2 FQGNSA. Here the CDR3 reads CASSSPGTASYEQYF. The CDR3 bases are TGTGCCAGCAGCTCACCAGGGACAGCATCCTACGAGCAGTACTTC.

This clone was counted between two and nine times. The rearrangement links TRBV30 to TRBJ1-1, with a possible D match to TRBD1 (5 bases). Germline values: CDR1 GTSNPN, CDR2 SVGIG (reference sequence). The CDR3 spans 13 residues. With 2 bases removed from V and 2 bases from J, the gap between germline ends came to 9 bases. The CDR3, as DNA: TGTGCCTGGAGTACGCAGGGAAACACTGAAGCTTTCTTT. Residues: CAWSTQGNTEAFF.

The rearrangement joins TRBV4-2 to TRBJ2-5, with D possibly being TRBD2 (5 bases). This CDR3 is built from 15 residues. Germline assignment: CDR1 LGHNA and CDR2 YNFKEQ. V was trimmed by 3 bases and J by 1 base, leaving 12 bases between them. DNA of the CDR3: TGTGCCAGCAGCCAGGCAACTAGGTCCCAAGAGACCCAGTACTTC. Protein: CASSQATRSQETQYF.

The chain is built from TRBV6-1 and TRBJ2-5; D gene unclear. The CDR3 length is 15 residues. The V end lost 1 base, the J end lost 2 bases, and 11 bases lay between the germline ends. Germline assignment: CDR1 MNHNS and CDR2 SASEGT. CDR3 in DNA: TGTGCCAGCAGTGAAGGGGTAGGGTCACAAGAGACCCAGTACTTC. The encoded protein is CASSEGVGSQETQYF.

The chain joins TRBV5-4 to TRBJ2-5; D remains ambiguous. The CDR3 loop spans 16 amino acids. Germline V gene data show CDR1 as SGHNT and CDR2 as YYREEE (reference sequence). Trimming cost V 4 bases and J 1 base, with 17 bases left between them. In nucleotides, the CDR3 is TGTGCCAGCAGCGTCGGCGGTACAGCCCGCCAAGAGACCCAGTACTTC. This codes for CASSVGGTARQETQYF.

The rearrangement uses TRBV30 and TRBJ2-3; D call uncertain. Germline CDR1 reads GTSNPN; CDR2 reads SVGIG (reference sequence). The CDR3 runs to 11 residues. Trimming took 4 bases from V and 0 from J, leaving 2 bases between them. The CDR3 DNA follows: TGTGCCTGGACGAGCACAGATACGCAGTATTTT. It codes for CAWTSTDTQYF.

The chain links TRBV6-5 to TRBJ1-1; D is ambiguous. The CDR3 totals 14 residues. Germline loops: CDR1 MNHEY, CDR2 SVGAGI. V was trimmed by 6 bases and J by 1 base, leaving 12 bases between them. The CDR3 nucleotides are TGTGCCAGCAGAGCCCAGGCGGCGAACACTGAAGCTTTCTTT. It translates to CASRAQAANTEAFF.

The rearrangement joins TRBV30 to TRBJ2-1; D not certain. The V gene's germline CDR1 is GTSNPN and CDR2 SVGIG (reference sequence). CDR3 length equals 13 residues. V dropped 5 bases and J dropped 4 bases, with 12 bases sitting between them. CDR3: CAWGWAHYNEQFF. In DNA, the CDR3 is TGTGCCTGGGGCTGGGCGCATTACAATGAGCAGTTCTTC.

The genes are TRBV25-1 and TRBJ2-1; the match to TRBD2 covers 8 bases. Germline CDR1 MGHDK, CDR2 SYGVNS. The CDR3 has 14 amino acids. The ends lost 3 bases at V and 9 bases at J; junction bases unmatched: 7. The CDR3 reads CASSDNGRASEQFF. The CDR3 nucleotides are TGTGCCAGCAGTGATAACGGGAGGGCAAGTGAGCAGTTCTTC.

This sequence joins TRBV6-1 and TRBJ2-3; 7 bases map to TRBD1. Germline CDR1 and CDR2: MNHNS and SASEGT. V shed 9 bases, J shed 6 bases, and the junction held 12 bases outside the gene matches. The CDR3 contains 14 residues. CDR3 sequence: CASHRDSLLDTQYF. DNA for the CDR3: TGTGCCAGTCATCGGGACAGCCTATTGGATACGCAGTATTTT.

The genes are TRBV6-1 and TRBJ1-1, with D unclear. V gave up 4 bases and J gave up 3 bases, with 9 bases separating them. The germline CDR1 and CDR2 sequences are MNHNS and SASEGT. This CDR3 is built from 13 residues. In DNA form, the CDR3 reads TGTGCCAGCAGTGCCGTTTGGGACACTGAAGCTTTCTTT. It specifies CASSAVWDTEAFF.

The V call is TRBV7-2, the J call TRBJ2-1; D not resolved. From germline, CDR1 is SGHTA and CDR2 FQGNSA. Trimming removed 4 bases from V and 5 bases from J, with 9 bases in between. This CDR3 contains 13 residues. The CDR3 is CASSWKIHNEQFF. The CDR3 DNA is TGTGCCAGCAGCTGGAAGATCCACAATGAGCAGTTCTTC.

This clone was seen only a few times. CDR3 sequence (DNA): TGTGCCAGCCAGGGGGCTGGAGAAAAACTGTTTTTT. This encodes CASQGAGEKLFF. This chain connects TRBV2 to TRBJ1-4, with TRBD1 identical over 8 bases. The CDR3 is 12 amino acids. CDR1 and CDR2 from the germline V gene are SNHLY and FYNNEI. Trimming removed 8 bases from V and 8 bases from J; junction bases left unmatched: 4. Based on the CDR3 plus reference TRBV2 and TRBJ1-4, the full variable domain is EPEVTQTPSHQVTQMGQEVILRCVPISNHLYFYWYRQILGQKVEFLVSFYNNEISEKSEIFDDQFSVERPDGSNFTLKIRSTKLEDSAMYFCASQGAGEKLFFGSGTQLSVL.

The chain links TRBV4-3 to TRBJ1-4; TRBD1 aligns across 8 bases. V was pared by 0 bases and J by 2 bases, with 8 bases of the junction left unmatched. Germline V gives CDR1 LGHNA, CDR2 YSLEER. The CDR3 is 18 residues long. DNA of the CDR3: TGCGCCAGCAGCCAAGATCCCCAGGGGGCATGGACTAATGAAAAACTGTTTTTT. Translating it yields CASSQDPQGAWTNEKLFF.

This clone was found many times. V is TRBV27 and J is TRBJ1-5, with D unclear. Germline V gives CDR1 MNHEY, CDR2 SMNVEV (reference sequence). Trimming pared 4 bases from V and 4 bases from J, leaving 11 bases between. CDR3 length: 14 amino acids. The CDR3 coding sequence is TGTGCCAGCAGTTCCGGCAGACTGAATCAGCCCCAGCATTTT. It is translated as CASSSGRLNQPQHF.

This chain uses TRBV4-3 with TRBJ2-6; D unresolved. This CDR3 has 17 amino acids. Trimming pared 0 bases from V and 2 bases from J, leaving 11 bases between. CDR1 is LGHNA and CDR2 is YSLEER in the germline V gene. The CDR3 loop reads CASSQDRRTPGANVLTF. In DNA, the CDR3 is TGCGCCAGCAGCCAAGATCGGCGCACCCCTGGGGCCAACGTCCTGACTTTC.

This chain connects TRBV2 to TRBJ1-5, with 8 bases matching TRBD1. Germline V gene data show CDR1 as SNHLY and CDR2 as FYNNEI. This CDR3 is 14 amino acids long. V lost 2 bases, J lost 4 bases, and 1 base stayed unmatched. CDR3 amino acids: CASSEQGANQPQHF. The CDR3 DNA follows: TGTGCCAGCAGTGAACAGGGGGCGAATCAGCCCCAGCATTTT. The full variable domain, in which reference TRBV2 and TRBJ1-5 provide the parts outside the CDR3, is EPEVTQTPSHQVTQMGQEVILRCVPISNHLYFYWYRQILGQKVEFLVSFYNNEISEKSEIFDDQFSVERPDGSNFTLKIRSTKLEDSAMYFCASSEQGANQPQHFGDGTRLSIL.

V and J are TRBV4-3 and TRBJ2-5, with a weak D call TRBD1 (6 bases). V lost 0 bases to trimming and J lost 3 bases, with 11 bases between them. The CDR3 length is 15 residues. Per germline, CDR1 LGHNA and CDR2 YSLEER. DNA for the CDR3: TGCGCCAGCAGCCAAGACCACACAGGGAAAGAGACCCAGTACTTC. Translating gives CASSQDHTGKETQYF.

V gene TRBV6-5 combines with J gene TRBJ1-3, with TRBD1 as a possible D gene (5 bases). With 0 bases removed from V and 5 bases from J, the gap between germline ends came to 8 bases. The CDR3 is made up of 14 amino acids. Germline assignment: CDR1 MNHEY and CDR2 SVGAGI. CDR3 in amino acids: CASSYSDSRNTIYF. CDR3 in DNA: TGTGCCAGCAGTTACTCAGACAGCCGAAACACCATATATTTT.